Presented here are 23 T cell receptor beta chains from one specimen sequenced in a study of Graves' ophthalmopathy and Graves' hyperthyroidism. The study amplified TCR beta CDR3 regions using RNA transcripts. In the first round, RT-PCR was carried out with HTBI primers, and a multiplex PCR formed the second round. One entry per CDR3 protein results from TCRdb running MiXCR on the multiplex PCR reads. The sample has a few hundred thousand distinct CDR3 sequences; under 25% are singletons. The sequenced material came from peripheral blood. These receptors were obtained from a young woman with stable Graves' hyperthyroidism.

CDR3 sequence (DNA): TGTGCCAGCAACCAGCGGGAGGGCGGGGAGCAGTACTTC. It specifies CASNQREGGEQYF. The gene calls are TRBV6-1 and TRBJ2-7; 10 nucleotides line up with TRBD2. J gave up 7 bases and V 7 bases, and 7 bases lay outside the gene matches. There are 13 residues in the CDR3. CDR1 MNHNS and CDR2 SASEGT come from the germline V gene.

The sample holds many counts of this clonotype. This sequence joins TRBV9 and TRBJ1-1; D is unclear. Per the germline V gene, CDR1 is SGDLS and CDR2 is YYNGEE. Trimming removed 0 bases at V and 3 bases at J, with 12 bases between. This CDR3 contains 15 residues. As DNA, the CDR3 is TGTGCCAGCAGCGTAGCGGGCAGGCAGGACACTGAAGCTTTCTTT. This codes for CASSVAGRQDTEAFF.

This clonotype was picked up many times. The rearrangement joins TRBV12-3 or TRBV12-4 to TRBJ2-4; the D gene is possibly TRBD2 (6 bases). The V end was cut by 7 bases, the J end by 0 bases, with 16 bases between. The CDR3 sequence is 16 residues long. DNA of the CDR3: TGTGCCAGCACCATACAAGCGGGTCTAGCCAAAAACATTCAGTACTTC. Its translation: CASTIQAGLAKNIQYF.

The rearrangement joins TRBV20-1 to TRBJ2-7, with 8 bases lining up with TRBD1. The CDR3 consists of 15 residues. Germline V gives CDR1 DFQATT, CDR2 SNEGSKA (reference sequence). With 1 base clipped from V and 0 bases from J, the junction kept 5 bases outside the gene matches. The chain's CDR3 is CSARVGQGISYEQYF. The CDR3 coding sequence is TGCAGTGCTAGAGTCGGACAGGGAATCTCCTACGAGCAGTACTTC.

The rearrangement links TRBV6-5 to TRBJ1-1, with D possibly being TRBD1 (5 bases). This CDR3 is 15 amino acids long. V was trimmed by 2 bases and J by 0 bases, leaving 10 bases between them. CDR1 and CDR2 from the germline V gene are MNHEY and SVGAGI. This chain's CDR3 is CASSYGGDLNTEAFF. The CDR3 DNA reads TGTGCCAGCAGTTACGGGGGGGACCTGAACACTGAAGCTTTCTTT.

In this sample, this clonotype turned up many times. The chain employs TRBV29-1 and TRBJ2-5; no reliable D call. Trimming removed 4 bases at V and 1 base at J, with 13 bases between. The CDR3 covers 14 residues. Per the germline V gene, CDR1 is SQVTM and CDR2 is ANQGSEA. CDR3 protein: CSVVPGRFQETQYF. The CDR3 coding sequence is TGCAGCGTTGTCCCTGGACGCTTCCAAGAGACCCAGTACTTC.

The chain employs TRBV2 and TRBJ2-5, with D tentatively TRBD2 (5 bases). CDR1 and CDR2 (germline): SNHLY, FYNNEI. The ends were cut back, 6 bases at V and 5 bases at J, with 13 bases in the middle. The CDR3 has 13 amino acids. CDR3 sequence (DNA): TGTGCCAGCAGGGAGGAGGCCGGGGAGACCCAGTACTTC. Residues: CASREEAGETQYF. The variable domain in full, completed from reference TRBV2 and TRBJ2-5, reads EPEVTQTPSHQVTQMGQEVILRCVPISNHLYFYWYRQILGQKVEFLVSFYNNEISEKSEIFDDQFSVERPDGSNFTLKIRSTKLEDSAMYFCASREEAGETQYFGPGTRLLVL.

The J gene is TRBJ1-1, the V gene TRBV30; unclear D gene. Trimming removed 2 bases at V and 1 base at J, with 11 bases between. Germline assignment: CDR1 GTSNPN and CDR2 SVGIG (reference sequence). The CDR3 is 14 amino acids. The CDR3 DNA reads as TGTGCCTGGAGTCCCCTGACATCGAACACTGAAGCTTTCTTT. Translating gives CAWSPLTSNTEAFF.

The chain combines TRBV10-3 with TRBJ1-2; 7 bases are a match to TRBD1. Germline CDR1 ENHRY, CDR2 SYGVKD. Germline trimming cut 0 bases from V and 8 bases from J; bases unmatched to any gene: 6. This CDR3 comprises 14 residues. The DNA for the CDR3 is TGTGCCATCAGTGAGTCGGCAGGGGGAGACGGCTACACCTTC. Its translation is CAISESAGGDGYTF.

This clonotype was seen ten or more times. The CDR3 is CASSQDQSDSPYEQYF. CDR3 bases: TGCGCCAGCAGCCAAGATCAAAGTGACAGCCCCTACGAGCAGTACTTC. This sequence joins TRBV4-3 and TRBJ2-7; tentatively, D is TRBD1 (5 bases). Germline CDR1 and CDR2: LGHNA and YSLEER. Trimming took 0 bases from V and 2 from J, leaving 14 bases between them. The CDR3 is 16 amino acids.

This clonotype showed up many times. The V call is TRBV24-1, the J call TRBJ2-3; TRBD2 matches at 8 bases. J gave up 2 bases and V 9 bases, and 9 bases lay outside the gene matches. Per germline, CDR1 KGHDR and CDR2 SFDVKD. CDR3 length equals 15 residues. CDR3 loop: CATPEEREYTDTQYF. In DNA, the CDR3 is TGTGCCACCCCAGAAGAGCGGGAGTACACAGATACGCAGTATTTT.

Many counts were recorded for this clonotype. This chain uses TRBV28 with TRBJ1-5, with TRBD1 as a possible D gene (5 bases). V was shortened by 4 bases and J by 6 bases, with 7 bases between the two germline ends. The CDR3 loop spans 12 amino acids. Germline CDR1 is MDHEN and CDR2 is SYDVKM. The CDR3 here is CASSSGIQPQHF. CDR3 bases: TGTGCCAGCAGTTCAGGGATTCAGCCCCAGCATTTT.

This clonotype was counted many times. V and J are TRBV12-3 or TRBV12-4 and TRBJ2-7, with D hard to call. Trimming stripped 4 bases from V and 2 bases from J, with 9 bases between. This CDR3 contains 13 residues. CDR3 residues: CASSYHIPYEQYF. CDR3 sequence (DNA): TGTGCCAGCAGTTATCACATCCCCTACGAGCAGTACTTC.

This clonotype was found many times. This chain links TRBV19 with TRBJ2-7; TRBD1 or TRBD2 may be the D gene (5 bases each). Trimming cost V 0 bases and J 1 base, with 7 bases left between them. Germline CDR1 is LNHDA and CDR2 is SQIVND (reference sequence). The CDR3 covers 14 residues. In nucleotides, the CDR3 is TGTGCCAGTAGTATAGAATGGGGGTCCTACGAGCAGTACTTC. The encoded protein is CASSIEWGSYEQYF. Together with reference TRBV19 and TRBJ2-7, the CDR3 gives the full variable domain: DGGITQSPKYLFRKEGQNVTLSCEQNLNHDAMYWYRQDPGQGLRLIYYSQIVNDFQKGDIAEGYSVSREKKESFPLTVTSAQKNPTAFYLCASSIEWGSYEQYFGPGTRLTVT.

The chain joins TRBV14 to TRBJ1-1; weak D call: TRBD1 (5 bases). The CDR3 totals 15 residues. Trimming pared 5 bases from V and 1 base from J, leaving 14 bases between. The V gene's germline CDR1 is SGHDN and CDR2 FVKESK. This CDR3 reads CASSAWDLTNTEAFF. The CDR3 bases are TGTGCCAGCAGCGCCTGGGACTTGACGAACACTGAAGCTTTCTTT.

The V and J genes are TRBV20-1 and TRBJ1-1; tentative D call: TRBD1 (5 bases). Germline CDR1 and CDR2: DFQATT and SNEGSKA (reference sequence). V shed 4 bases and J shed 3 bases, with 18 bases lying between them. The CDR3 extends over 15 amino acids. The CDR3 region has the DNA TGCAGTGCTATAGATCTTCAGGGAACATACACTGAAGCTTTCTTT. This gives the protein CSAIDLQGTYTEAFF.

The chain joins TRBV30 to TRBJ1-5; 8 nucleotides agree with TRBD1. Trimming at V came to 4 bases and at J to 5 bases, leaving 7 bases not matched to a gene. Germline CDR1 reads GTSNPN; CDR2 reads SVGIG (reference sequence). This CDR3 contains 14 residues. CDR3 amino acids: CAWKDPGGYQPQHF. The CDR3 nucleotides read TGTGCCTGGAAGGACCCAGGGGGCTATCAGCCCCAGCATTTT.

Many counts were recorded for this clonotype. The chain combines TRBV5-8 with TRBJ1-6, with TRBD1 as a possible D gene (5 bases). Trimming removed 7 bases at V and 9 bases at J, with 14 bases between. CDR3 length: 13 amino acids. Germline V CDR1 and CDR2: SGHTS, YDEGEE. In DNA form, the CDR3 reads TGTGCCAGCTTCCAGGGAGGTATTTCACCCCTCCACTTT. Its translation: CASFQGGISPLHF.

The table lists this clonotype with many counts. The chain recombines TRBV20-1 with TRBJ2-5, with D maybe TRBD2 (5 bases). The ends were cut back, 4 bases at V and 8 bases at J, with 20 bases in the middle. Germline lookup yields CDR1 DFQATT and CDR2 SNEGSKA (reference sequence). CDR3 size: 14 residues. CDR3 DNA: TGCAGTGCTATAAACTGGGGAGAAGGCGAAACCCAGTACTTC. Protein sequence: CSAINWGEGETQYF.

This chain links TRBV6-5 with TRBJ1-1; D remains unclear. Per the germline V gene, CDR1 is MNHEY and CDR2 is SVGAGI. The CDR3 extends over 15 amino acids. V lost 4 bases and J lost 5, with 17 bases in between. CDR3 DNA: TGTGCCAGCAGTTTATACCAGGCGGCGCTTACTGAAGCTTTCTTT. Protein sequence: CASSLYQAALTEAFF.

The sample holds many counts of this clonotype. This CDR3 is CASSFGLPPYEQYF. CDR3 DNA: TGTGCCAGCAGTTTCGGCCTACCCCCCTACGAGCAGTACTTC. V usage is TRBV27 and J usage is TRBJ2-7; D uncertain. The CDR3 extends over 14 amino acids. V lost 3 bases to trimming and J lost 2 bases, with 11 bases between them. Germline V gene lookup returns CDR1 MNHEY and CDR2 SMNVEV (reference sequence).

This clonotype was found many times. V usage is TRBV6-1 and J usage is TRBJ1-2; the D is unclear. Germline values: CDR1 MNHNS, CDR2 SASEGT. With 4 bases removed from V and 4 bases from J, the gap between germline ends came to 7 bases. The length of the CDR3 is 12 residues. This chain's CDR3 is CASSAFSYGYTF. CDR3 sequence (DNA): TGTGCCAGCAGTGCTTTCAGCTATGGCTACACCTTC.

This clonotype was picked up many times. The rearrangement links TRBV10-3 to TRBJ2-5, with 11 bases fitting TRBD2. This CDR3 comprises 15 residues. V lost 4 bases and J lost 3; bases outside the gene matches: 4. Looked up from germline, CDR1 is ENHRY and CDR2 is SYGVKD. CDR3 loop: CAISALGLAEETQYF. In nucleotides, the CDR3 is TGTGCCATCAGTGCGCTGGGACTAGCGGAAGAGACCCAGTACTTC.